This T cell receptor (beta chain) derives from a study of PD-1 blockade in classical Hodgkin lymphoma. CDR1 and CDR2 from the germline V gene are LNHDA and SQIVND (reference sequence). The CDR3 runs 13 residues. V was trimmed by 2 bases and J by 5 bases, leaving 9 bases between them. The data were produced by immunoSEQ multiplex PCR, yet TCRdb's version contains in-frame clones alone and is incomplete. The table includes 20,000 to 30,000 clones, more than 80% detected once. Indicated time point: newly diagnosed, previously untreated cHL patient sample. Purification of CD4+ T cells from thawed PBMCs was achieved by magnetic negative selection. What served as comparison were PBMCs in newly diagnosed, untreated classical Hodgkin lymphoma.

The sequencing input was CD4+ T cells from blood. This clonotype originated in a human donor with classical Hodgkin lymphoma. The chain carries TRBV19 and TRBJ2-5, with D unresolved. The CDR3 DNA follows: TGTGCCAGTAGTATAAGTCGGGTTGAGACCCAGTACTTC. Its protein is CASSISRVETQYF.